A selection of T cell receptor beta chains follows, all from one sample in a study of OX40 agonist ivuxolimab in advanced cancers. The table came from immunoSEQ multiplex PCR; TCRdb's copy has only in-frame clones and leaves some out. The sample lists tens of thousands of clones, over 90% occurring once. Specimen: CD4+ or CD8+ T cells sorted from blood, collected in a trial of the OX40 agonist ivuxolimab. Receptors were obtained from an adult with an advanced solid tumor such as melanoma, head and neck, liver or kidney cancer. Each CDR3 is given with its conserved first and last residue. A D gene is named only where the DNA matches it firmly. Not all rows give a size; the values are once, few, many and, for expanded clones, a class.

clone size: few
J gene: TRBJ1-1
D gene: -
V gene: TRBV7-7
CDR3 DNA: TGTGCTAGCAGCTTAGCCAGGGGCAGAGGAAACACTGAAGCTTTCTTT
CDR3 protein: CASSLARGRGNTEAFF

clone size: -
J gene: TRBJ2-7
D gene: -
V gene: TRBV11-2
CDR3 DNA: TGTGCCAGCAGCTCGTCCTACGAGCAGTACTTC
CDR3 protein: CASSSSYEQYF

clone size: -
J gene: TRBJ2-1
D gene: TRBD2
V gene: TRBV19
CDR3 DNA: TGTGCCAGTAGTATAGTCAGCGGGATCTACAATGAGCAGTTCTTC
CDR3 protein: CASSIVSGIYNEQFF

clone size: -
J gene: TRBJ2-7
D gene: -
V gene: TRBV2
CDR3 DNA: TGTGCCATCAAACCCAGGGGACGGTCCTACGAGCAGTACTTC
CDR3 protein: CAIKPRGRSYEQYF

clone size: -
J gene: TRBJ2-7
D gene: TRBD2
V gene: TRBV6-1
CDR3 DNA: TGTGCCAGCATGGCTACCAGCGGGGGCTACGAGCAGTACTTC
CDR3 protein: CASMATSGGYEQYF

clone size: -
J gene: TRBJ1-4
D gene: TRBD1
V gene: TRBV7-6
CDR3 DNA: TGTGCCAGCAGCTTAACAGGGGGCGCGGGTGAAAAACTGTTTTTT
CDR3 protein: CASSLTGGAGEKLFF

clone size: -
J gene: TRBJ2-3
D gene: TRBD2
V gene: TRBV5-6
CDR3 DNA: TGTGCCAGCAGCTTGAGGAGCGGGGGTCTCACAGATACGCAGTATTTT
CDR3 protein: CASSLRSGGLTDTQYF

clone size: -
J gene: TRBJ1-2
D gene: TRBD1
V gene: TRBV9
CDR3 DNA: TGTGCCAGCAGCGTAGTCACAGGGGCTGGTCGGGACTATGGCTACACCTTC
CDR3 protein: CASSVVTGAGRDYGYTF

clone size: once
J gene: TRBJ2-2
D gene: TRBD1
V gene: TRBV11-2
CDR3 DNA: TGTGCCAGCAGCTTAGGGGTGGAAAGGGGGCTTAACACCGGGGAGCTGTTTTTT
CDR3 protein: CASSLGVERGLNTGELFF

clone size: -
J gene: TRBJ1-5
D gene: TRBD1
V gene: TRBV4-3
CDR3 DNA: TGCGCCAGCAGCCAAGGTACCGGGACAGGGAATCAGCCCCAGCATTTT
CDR3 protein: CASSQGTGTGNQPQHF

clone size: -
J gene: TRBJ2-7
D gene: -
V gene: TRBV10-3
CDR3 DNA: TGTGCCATCAGTACCGAAGTCCTTTACGAGCAGTACTTC
CDR3 protein: CAISTEVLYEQYF

clone size: -
J gene: TRBJ1-5
D gene: -
V gene: TRBV15
CDR3 DNA: TGTGCCACCAGCAATTGGGACAGCAATCAGCCCCAGCATTTT
CDR3 protein: CATSNWDSNQPQHF

clone size: -
J gene: TRBJ2-5
D gene: -
V gene: TRBV6-6
CDR3 DNA: TGTGCCACCAGTGAGACCCAGTACTTC
CDR3 protein: CATSETQYF

clone size: once
J gene: TRBJ2-2
D gene: -
V gene: TRBV6-5
CDR3 DNA: TGTGCCAGCAGCTTCAGGGAACCCTACACCGGGGAGCTGTTTTTT
CDR3 protein: CASSFREPYTGELFF

clone size: -
J gene: TRBJ1-2
D gene: -
V gene: TRBV5-8
CDR3 DNA: TGTGCCAGCCGGAAGAATACCGGGACATTGGGGCCCTACTATGGCTACACCTTC
CDR3 protein: CASRKNTGTLGPYYGYTF

clone size: -
J gene: TRBJ2-7
D gene: -
V gene: TRBV7-6
CDR3 DNA: TGTGCCAGCAGCTTAGCCGGGTCCACCTACGAGCAGTACTTC
CDR3 protein: CASSLAGSTYEQYF

clone size: once
J gene: TRBJ2-5
D gene: TRBD1
V gene: TRBV7-9
CDR3 DNA: TGTGCCAGCAGCTTAAGTCAGGGGGCAAGAGAGACCCAGTACTTC
CDR3 protein: CASSLSQGARETQYF

clone size: -
J gene: TRBJ2-3
D gene: TRBD2
V gene: TRBV10-2
CDR3 DNA: TGCGCCAGCAGTGGGGGACTAGCTGTAGATACGCAGTATTTT
CDR3 protein: CASSGGLAVDTQYF

clone size: -
J gene: TRBJ2-3
D gene: -
V gene: TRBV4-1
CDR3 DNA: TGCGCCAGCACCAAGCTGGGGGGTAGCGCAGATACGCAGTATTTT
CDR3 protein: CASTKLGGSADTQYF

clone size: -
J gene: TRBJ2-7
D gene: -
V gene: TRBV7-3
CDR3 DNA: TGTGCCAGCAGCTTAAGTTGGACTTCTGTCCCCTACGAGCAGTACTTC
CDR3 protein: CASSLSWTSVPYEQYF